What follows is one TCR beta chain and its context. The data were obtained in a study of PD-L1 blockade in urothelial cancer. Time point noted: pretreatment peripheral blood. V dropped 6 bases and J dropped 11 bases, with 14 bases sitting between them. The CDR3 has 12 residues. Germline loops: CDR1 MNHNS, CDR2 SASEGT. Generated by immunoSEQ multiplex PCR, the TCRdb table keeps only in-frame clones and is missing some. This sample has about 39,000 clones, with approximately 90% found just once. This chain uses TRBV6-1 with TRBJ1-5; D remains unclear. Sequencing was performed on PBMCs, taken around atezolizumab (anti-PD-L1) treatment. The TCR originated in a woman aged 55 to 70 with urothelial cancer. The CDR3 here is CASSLGVRSQHF. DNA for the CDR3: TGTGCCAGCAGCCTAGGCGTCCGGTCCCAGCATTTT.